This T cell receptor beta chain was retrieved from a study of blood T cell repertoires in COVID-19. Profiling relied on immunoSEQ multiplex PCR, and the TCRdb table lists in-frame clones only, not all of them. The data show some 170,000 clones, around 81% seen once. The germline V gene has CDR1 MDHEN and CDR2 SYDVKM. This CDR3 is built from 14 residues. Losses at the gene ends were 3 bases for V and 8 bases for J; bases not matched to a gene: 5. The chain combines TRBV28 with TRBJ1-4; 8 nucleotides match TRBD1. Material for sequencing was peripheral blood. The sequence came from a man aged 55 to 70 with active or convalescent COVID-19. This CDR3 is CASSFRGRGEKLFF. The CDR3 DNA reads as TGTGCCAGCAGTTTCAGGGGGCGAGGCGAAAAACTGTTTTTT.